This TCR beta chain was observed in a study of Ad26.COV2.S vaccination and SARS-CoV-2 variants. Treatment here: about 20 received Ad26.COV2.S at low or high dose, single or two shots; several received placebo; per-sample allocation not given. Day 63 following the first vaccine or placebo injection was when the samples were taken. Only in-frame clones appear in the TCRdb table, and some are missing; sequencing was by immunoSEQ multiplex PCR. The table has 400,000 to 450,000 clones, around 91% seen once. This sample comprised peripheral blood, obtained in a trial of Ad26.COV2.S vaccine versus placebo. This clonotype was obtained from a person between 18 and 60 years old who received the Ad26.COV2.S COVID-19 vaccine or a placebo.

The CDR3 protein is CASSPRLAENTGELFF. The CDR3 nucleotides read TGTGCCAGCAGCCCAAGACTAGCGGAAAACACCGGGGAGCTGTTTTTT. V gene TRBV9 combines with J gene TRBJ2-2; 9 nucleotides agree with TRBD2. Germline loops: CDR1 SGDLS, CDR2 YYNGEE. Trimming at V came to 4 bases and at J to 2 bases, leaving 6 bases not matched to a gene. The CDR3 length is 16 residues.